The 2 T cell receptor beta chains below were found in one sample sequenced in a study of early T cells in non-severe SARS-CoV-2 infection. TCRdb redid the calling of the 5' RACE reads with MiXCR, one entry per CDR3 protein. The sample lists under 25,000 distinct CDR3 sequences, 4.5% seen once, with about 7.8% in the top ten. What was sequenced was whole blood. All receptors derive from an adult who was a healthcare worker with PCR-confirmed SARS-CoV-2 infection or an uninfected control (not recorded which).

This clonotype was counted at least ten times. The rearrangement joins TRBV7-6 to TRBJ2-7; TRBD1 might be the D (6 bases). Germline-derived CDR1 and CDR2 are SGHVS and FNYEAQ. V lost 5 bases and J 6 bases, leaving 14 bases between the germline ends. The CDR3 totals 13 residues. CDR3 in amino acids: CASSDRKQGEQYF. The DNA of the CDR3 is TGTGCCAGCAGCGATCGTAAACAGGGCGAGCAGTACTTC.

This clonotype was picked up a small number of times. The V call is TRBV4-3, the J call TRBJ1-3; D remains unclear. Germline-derived CDR1 and CDR2 are LGHNA and YSLEER. V was clipped by 0 bases and J by 3 bases, with 15 bases between them. The CDR3 runs to 17 residues. The CDR3 DNA follows: TGCGCCAGCAGCCAAGAATCTTCCACAGCTGGTGGAAACACCATATATTTT. Its translation: CASSQESSTAGGNTIYF.